The entry that follows covers one T cell receptor beta chain sequence. Its binding antigen is unknown. No base quality values were provided; no much bigger clone lies one nucleotide off. The source of the sample is a study of blood T cell repertoires in COVID-19 (dated by TCRdb to 2020 to 2022). At the level of the whole study: Samples covering the acute and convalescent phases of COVID-19 were provided by collaborators in the United States, Italy and Spain. The material from the prospective study consisted of cDNA or gDNA derived from T cells, B-cell-depleted T cells, or PBMCs. Deeply sampled blood TCRbeta repertoires from subjects exposed to, actively infected with, or recovered from COVID-19 were included in the dataset. The repertoires were released in a freely available public database intended as a resource for research on the immune response to SARS-CoV-2. Samples were obtained from the ongoing ImmuneRACE study (first 160 participants) and from 1,254 subjects provided by 6 global collaborators. Sample metadata almost always included a de-identified subject ID, COVID-19 status, age in years and sex. HLA class I and class II types, where available, came from metadata supplied by the sample provider rather than from assay-based typing.

The immunoSEQ Assay, a bias-controlled multiplex PCR, was used to amplify TCRbeta CDR3 regions from genomic DNA. Per the original workflow: The number of nucleated cells in each sample was estimated by amplification of reference gene primers within the assay. To quantify the absolute abundance of each unique TCRbeta CDR3 rearrangement, sequence reads were collapsed and filtered. For each sample, productive Simpson clonality was calculated by taking the square root of Simpson's diversity index across productive rearrangements. TCRdb carries this immuneACCESS record with in-frame sequences only. Its versions omit some clonotypes, under half of them owing to an unresolved V gene in the studies checked, with the rest unexplained. That table gives V, J and clone size, and the DNA gave D and trimming. The sample contains roughly 100,000 clones, around 86% of them found a single time. The ten most abundant clones make up about 40% of the sample.

Each collaborating institution followed its own protocols to collect whole blood in K2EDTA tubes. For TCRbeta analysis, collaborators shipped samples as frozen whole blood, isolated PBMCs, or DNA extracted from either of those sample types. CDR1 and CDR2 are read off the germline V gene as MNHEY and SVGAGI. CDR3 length: 15 amino acids, cysteine to phenylalanine. The read is trimmed to its CDR3 DNA, 45 bases read in frame from base 1. Trimming accounts for 5 bases at V and 5 bases at J, while the number of junction bases matched to no gene is 7. Summary of the overall study and its limitations: Clinical and demographic metadata were provided uncurated, with the amount varying by source and participant.

The V and J genes are TRBV6-5 and TRBJ1-2, with 11 middle bases fitting TRBD1. Material for sequencing was peripheral blood. The sequence was obtained from a man older than 75 with acute or convalescent COVID-19. DNA sequence: TGTGCCAGCAGTCCCACGGGACAGGGGGGTTATGGCTACACCTTC. It codes for CASSPTGQGGYGYTF.